One T cell receptor beta chain is described in this entry. Its antigen is as yet unknown. Looked up from germline, CDR1 is MNHNS and CDR2 is SASEGT. Between the trimmed V and J ends, which lost 2 bases and 7 bases, there was a span of 8 bases. There are 12 residues in the CDR3. The data stem from a study of cytomegalovirus exposure and HLA in healthy donors. On the study more broadly: Earlier results showed approximately 110 million unique TCR beta sequences derived from roughly 180 million T cells. Of approximately 400 genotyped donors, 65% to 85% clustered with self-reported Caucasian donors. Broader study findings: The likely origin of a cluster of highly shared sequence variants was a sequencing artifact.

The study ran its PCR with 60 Vbeta and 13 Jbeta primers. Authors' processing steps: Later reanalysis found around 80 million unique TCR beta chains, about 10 million of them shared. Data came from immunoSEQ multiplex PCR; TCRdb stores just in-frame clones and leaves some out. The D gene and trimming were derived from the DNA, and the V and J assignments and clone size from that table. The sample consists of under 200,000 clones, over 65% of them appearing once. The chain links TRBV6-1 to TRBJ1-2; D remains ambiguous. The TCR sequence derives from a woman aged 40 to 50 in good health and CMV-seronegative. Sequencing was carried out using PBMCs. CDR3 in amino acids: CASSEYRVGYTF. CDR3 sequence (DNA): TGTGCCAGCAGTGAATATCGGGTTGGCTACACCTTC.